This record concerns one TCR beta chain sequence. Germline CDR1 SNHLY, CDR2 FYNNEI. The CDR3 runs 14 residues. Trimming took 2 bases from V and 0 from J, leaving 7 bases between them. Method: immunoSEQ multiplex PCR; TCRdb's copy keeps in-frame clones and lacks some. The sample lists around 100,000 clones; about 90% were seen once. The sample comes from a study of PD-L1 blockade in urothelial cancer. Study-wide context: The study recovered a median of roughly 150,000 T cells per blood sample.

The sequences come from PBMCs, collected around atezolizumab (anti-PD-L1) treatment. This clonotype originated in a woman aged 80 or over with urothelial cancer. The V and J genes are TRBV2 and TRBJ1-1; D gene uncertain. CDR3 sequence reads: CASSEWAVNTEAFF. CDR3 sequence (DNA): TGTGCCAGCAGTGAATGGGCAGTGAACACTGAAGCTTTCTTT.